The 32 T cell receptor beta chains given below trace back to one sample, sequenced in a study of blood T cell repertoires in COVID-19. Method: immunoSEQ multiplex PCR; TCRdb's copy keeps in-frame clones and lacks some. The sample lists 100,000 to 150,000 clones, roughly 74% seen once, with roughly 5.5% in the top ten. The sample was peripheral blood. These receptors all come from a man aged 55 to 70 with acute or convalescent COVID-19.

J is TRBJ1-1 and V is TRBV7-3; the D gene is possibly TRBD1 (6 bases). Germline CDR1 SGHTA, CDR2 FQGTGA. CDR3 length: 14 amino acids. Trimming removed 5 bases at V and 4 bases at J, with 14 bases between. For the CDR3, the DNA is TGTGCCAGCAGCCAGGCTGGGGGCGGCACTGAAGCTTTCTTT. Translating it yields CASSQAGGGTEAFF.

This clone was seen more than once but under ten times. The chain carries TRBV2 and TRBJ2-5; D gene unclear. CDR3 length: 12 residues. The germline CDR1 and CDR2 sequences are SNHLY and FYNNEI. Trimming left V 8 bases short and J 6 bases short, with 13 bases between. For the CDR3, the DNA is TGTGCCAGCTTGGCCCTACAGCAGACCCAGTACTTC. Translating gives CASLALQQTQYF. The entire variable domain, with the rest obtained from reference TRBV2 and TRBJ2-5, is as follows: EPEVTQTPSHQVTQMGQEVILRCVPISNHLYFYWYRQILGQKVEFLVSFYNNEISEKSEIFDDQFSVERPDGSNFTLKIRSTKLEDSAMYFCASLALQQTQYFGPGTRLLVL.

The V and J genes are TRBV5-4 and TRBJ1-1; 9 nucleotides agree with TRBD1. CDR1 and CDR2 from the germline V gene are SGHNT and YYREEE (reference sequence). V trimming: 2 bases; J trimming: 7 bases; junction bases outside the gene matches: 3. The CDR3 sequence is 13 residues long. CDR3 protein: CASSFTGGSEAFF. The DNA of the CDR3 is TGTGCCAGCAGCTTTACAGGGGGCAGTGAAGCTTTCTTT.

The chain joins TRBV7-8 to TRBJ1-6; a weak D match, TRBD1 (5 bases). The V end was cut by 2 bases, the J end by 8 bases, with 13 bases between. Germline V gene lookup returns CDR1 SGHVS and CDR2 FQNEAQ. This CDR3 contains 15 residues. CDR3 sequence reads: CASSLIGGRDSPLHF. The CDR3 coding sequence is TGTGCCAGCAGCTTAATCGGGGGGAGGGATTCACCCCTCCACTTT.

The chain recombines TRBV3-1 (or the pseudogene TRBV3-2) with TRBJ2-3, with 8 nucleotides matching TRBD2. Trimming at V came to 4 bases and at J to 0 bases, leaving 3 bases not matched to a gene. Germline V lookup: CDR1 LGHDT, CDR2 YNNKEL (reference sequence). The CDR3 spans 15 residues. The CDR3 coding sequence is TGTGCCAGCAGCCCTACTAGCGGTAGCACAGATACGCAGTATTTT. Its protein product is CASSPTSGSTDTQYF.

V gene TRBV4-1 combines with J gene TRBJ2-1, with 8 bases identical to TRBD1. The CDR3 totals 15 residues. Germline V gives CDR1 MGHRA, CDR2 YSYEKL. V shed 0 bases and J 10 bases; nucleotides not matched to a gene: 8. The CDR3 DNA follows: TGCGCCAGCAGCCAAGATGGGCAGGGGGCAAGGGAGCAGTTCTTC. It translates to CASSQDGQGAREQFF.

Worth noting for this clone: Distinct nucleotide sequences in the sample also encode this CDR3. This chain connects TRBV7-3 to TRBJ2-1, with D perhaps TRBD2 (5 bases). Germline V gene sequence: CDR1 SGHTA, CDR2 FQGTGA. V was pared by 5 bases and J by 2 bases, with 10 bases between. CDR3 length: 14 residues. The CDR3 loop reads CASSPRGTYNEQFF. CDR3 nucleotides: TGTGCCAGCAGCCCGAGAGGGACCTACAATGAGCAGTTCTTC.

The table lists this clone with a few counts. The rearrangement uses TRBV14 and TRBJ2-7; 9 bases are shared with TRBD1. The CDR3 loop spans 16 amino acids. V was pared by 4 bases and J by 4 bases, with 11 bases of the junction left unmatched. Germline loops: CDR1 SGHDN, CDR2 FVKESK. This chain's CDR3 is CASSRQDRGYGYEQYF. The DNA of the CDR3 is TGTGCCAGCAGCCGCCAGGACAGGGGCTACGGGTACGAGCAGTACTTC.

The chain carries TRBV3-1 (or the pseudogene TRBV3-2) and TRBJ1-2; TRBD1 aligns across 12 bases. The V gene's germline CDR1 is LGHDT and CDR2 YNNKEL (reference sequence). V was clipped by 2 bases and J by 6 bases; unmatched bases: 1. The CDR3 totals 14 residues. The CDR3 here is CASSQRDRGHGYTF. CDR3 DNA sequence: TGTGCCAGCAGCCAAAGGGACAGGGGGCATGGCTACACCTTC.

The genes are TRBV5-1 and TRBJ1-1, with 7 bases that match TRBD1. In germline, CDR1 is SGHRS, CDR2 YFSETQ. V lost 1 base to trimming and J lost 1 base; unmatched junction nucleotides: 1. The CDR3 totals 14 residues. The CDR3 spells CASSLTGENTEAFF. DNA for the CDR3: TGCGCCAGCAGCTTGACAGGGGAGAACACTGAAGCTTTCTTT.

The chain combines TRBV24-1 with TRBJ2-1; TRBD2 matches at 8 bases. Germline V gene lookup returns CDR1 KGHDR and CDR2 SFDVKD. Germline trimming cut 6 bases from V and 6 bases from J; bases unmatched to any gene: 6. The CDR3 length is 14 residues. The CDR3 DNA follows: TGTGCCACCAGTACGAGCGGGGGTTTCAATGAGCAGTTCTTC. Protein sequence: CATSTSGGFNEQFF.

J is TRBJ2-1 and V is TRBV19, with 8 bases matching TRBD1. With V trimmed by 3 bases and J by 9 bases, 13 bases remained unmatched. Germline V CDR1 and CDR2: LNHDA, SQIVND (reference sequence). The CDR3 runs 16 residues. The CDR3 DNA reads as TGTGCCAGTAGTATCTTATTTGGGACACAGGGGGGTGAGCAGTTCTTC. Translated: CASSILFGTQGGEQFF.

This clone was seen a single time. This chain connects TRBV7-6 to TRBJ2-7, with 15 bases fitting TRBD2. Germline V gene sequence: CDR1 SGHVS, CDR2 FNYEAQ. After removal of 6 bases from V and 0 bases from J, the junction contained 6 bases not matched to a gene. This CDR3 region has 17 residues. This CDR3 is CASSPGLAGGPSYEQYF. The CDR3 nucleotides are TGTGCCAGCAGTCCGGGACTAGCGGGAGGACCCTCCTACGAGCAGTACTTC. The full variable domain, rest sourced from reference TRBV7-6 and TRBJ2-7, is GAGVSQSPRYKVTKRGQDVALRCDPISGHVSLYWYRQALGQGPEFLTYFNYEAQQDKSGLPNDRFSAERPEGSISTLTIQRTEQRDSAMYRCASSPGLAGGPSYEQYFGPGTRLTVT.

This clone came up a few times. This CDR3 is CASSQALNYGYTF. The CDR3 nucleotides read TGTGCCAGCAGCCAAGCCCTGAACTATGGCTACACCTTC. The J gene is TRBJ1-2, the V gene TRBV14; D is uncertain. CDR1 is SGHDN and CDR2 is FVKESK in the germline V gene. With 1 base removed from V and 2 bases from J, the gap between germline ends came to 5 bases. The length of the CDR3 is 13 residues.

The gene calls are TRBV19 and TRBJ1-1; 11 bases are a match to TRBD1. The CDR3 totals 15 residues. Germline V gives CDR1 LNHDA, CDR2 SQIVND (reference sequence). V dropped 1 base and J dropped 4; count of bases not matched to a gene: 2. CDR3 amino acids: CASSIVGTGGTEAFF. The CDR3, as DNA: TGTGCCAGTAGTATAGTCGGGACAGGGGGCACTGAAGCTTTCTTT.

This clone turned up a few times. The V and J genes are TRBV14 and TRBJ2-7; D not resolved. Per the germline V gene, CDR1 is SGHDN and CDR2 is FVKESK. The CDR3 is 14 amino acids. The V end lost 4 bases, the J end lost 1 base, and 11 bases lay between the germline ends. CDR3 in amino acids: CASSLLESSYEQYF. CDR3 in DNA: TGTGCCAGCAGCCTTCTGGAGAGTTCCTACGAGCAGTACTTC.

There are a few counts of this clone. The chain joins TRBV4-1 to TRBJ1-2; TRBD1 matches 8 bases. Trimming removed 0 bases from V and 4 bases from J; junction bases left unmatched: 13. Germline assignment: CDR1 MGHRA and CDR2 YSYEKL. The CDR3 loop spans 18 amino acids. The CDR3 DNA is TGCGCCAGCAGCCAAGATCCAAGGGCAGGGGGCATAGTCTATGGCTACACCTTC. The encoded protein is CASSQDPRAGGIVYGYTF.

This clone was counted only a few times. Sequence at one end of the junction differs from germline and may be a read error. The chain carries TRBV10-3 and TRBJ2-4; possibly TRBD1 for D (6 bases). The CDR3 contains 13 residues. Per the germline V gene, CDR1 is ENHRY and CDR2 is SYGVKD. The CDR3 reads CAITPGQGNIQYF. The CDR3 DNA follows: TGTGCGATCACCCCGGGACAAGGAAACATTCAGTACTTC.

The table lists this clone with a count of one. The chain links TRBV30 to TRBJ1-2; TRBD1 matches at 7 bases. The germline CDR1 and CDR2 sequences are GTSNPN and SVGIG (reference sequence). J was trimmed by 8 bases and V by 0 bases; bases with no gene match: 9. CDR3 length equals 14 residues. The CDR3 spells CAWSVRQGYLGYTF. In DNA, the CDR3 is TGTGCCTGGAGTGTACGACAGGGTTACTTGGGCTACACCTTC.

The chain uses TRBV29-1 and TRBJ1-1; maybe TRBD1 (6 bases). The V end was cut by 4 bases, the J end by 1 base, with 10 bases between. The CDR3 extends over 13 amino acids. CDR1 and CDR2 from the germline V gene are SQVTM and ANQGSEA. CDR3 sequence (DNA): TGCAGCGTTGTAGTCAGGGGGAACACTGAAGCTTTCTTT. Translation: CSVVVRGNTEAFF.

The CDR3 DNA sequence: TGTGCCAGCAGTGAATATTGGGCAGGGCAAAGTCCAGGCGGCTACACCTTC. Protein product: CASSEYWAGQSPGGYTF. The chain recombines TRBV6-1 with TRBJ1-2; D is possibly TRBD1 (5 bases). V lost 2 bases and J lost 8, with 24 bases in between. This CDR3 comprises 17 residues. Germline assignment: CDR1 MNHNS and CDR2 SASEGT.

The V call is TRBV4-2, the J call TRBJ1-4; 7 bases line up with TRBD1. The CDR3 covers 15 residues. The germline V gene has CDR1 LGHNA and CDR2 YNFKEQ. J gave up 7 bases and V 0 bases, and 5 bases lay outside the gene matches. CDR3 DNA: TGTGCCAGCAGCCAAGATCACAGGGGAGGTGAAAAACTGTTTTTT. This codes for CASSQDHRGGEKLFF.

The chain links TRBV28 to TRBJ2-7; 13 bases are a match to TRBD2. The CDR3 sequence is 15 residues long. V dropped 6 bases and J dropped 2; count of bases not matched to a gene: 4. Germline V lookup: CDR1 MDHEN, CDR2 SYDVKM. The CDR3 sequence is CASRDTSGRAYEQYF. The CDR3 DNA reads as TGTGCCAGCAGGGACACTAGCGGGAGGGCCTACGAGCAGTACTTC. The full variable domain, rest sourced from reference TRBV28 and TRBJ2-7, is DVKVTQSSRYLVKRTGEKVFLECVQDMDHENMFWYRQDPGLGLRLIYFSYDVKMKEKGDIPEGYSVSREKKERFSLILESASTNQTSMYLCASRDTSGRAYEQYFGPGTRLTVT.

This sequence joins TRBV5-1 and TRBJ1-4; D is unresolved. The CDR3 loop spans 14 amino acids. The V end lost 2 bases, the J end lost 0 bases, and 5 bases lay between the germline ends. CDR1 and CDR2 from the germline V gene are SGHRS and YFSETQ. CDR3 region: CASSFGATNEKLFF. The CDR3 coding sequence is TGCGCCAGCAGCTTCGGAGCAACTAATGAAAAACTGTTTTTT.

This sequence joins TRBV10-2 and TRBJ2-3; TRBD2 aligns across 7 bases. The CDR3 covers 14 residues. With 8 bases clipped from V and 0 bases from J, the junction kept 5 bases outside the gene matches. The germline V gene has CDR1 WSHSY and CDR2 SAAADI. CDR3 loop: CASESGMSTDTQYF. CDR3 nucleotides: TGCGCCAGCGAGAGCGGGATGAGCACAGATACGCAGTATTTT.

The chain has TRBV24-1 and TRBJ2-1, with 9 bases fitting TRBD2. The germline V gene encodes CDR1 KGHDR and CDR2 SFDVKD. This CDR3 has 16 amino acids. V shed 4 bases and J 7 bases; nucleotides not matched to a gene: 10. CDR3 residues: CATSDLLAGDSNEQFF. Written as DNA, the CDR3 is TGTGCCACCAGTGACCTCTTAGCGGGAGATTCTAATGAGCAGTTCTTC.

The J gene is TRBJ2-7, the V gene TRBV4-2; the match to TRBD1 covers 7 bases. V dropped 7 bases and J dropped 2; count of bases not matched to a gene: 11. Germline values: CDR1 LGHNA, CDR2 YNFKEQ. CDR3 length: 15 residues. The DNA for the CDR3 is TGTGCCAGCAAGGACCGGGACAGCTTCGCCTACGAGCAGTACTTC. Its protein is CASKDRDSFAYEQYF.

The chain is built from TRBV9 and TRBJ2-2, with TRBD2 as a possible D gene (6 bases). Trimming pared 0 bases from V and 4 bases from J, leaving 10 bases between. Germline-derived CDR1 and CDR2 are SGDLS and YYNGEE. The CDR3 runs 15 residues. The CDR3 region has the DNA TGTGCCAGCAGCGTAGACGGGACTTTCACCGGGGAGCTGTTTTTT. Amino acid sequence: CASSVDGTFTGELFF.

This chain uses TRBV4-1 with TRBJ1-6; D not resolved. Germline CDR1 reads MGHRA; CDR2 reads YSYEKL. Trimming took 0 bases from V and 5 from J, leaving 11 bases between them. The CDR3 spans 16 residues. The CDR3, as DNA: TGCGCCAGCAGCCAAGAAGGCGGCCTACATAATTCACCCCTCCACTTT. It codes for CASSQEGGLHNSPLHF.

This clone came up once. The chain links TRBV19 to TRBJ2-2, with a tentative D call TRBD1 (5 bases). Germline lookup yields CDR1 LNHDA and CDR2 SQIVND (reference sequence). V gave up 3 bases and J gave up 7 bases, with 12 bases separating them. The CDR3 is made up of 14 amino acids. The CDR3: CASSIKGLNGELFF. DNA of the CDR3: TGTGCCAGTAGTATCAAGGGGTTGAACGGGGAGCTGTTTTTT.

CDR3 bases: TGTGCCAGCGCTAGCGGGGGAAGCTCCTACAATGAGCAGTTCTTC. Encoded protein: CASASGGSSYNEQFF. V and J are TRBV11-2 and TRBJ2-1, with 10 bases matching TRBD2. The V gene end was trimmed by 8 bases and the J gene end by 0 bases; junction bases not matched to a gene: 4. Germline V gene sequence: CDR1 SGHAT, CDR2 FQNNGV. The CDR3 sequence is 15 residues long.

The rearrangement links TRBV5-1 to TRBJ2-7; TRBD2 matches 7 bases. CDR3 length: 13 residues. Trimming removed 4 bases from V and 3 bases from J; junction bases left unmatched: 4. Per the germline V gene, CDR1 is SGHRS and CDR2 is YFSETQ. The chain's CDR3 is CASSREDGYEQYF. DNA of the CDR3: TGCGCCAGCAGCCGGGAGGACGGCTACGAGCAGTACTTC.